This paragraph covers one T cell receptor beta chain sequence. The data belong to a study of molecular identifiers for immune sequencing clone quantification. The ends lost 1 base at V and 5 bases at J; junction bases unmatched: 4. CDR3 length: 15 residues. TCRdb called the PCR reads again in MiXCR, with one record for every CDR3 protein. The sample consists of about half a million distinct CDR3 sequences, roughly 26% of them appearing once. This receptor was obtained from a human donor in good health. Some libraries in this study had Jurkat cell RNA spiked in. J is TRBJ1-1 and V is TRBV12-3 or TRBV12-4; 10 positions match TRBD1. Sequencing was done on a sample of naive CD8+ T cells from blood, with Jurkat cell RNA spiked in. Specified subset: FACS-sorted CD8+CD4-CCR7+CD45RA+ naive T cells. The CDR3 coding sequence is TGTGCCAGCAGTTTAGTGGACAGGGGGGGGACTGAAGCTTTCTTT. It codes for CASSLVDRGGTEAFF.